The following is a T cell receptor beta chain sequence with its context. The antigen is undetermined. Researchers used genomic DNA as the template to profile TCR beta VDJ and CDR3. TCRdb ran MiXCR on the reads and lists one entry per CDR3 protein. The repertoire includes more than 150,000 distinct CDR3 sequences, less than 55% of them detected once, and about 2.9% sits in the top ten. The sample belongs to a study of CD8+CD57+ T cells in acquired aplastic anemia. For the study at large: An average of roughly 3 ug of DNA was obtained from sorted CD4+ and CD8+ cells. General study results and limits: Controls did not differ significantly from patients in CD8+ Simpson's diversity. Sharing between patients and controls was observed for 25 to 30 CD8+ CDR3 sequences.

With V trimmed by 0 bases and J by 0 bases, 0 bases remained unmatched. Germline assignment: CDR1 SGHAT and CDR2 FQNNGV. This CDR3 spans 15 amino acids. The receptor's source is a human donor in good health. The sample comprised sorted CD4+, CD8+, or CD8+CD57+ T cells (not recorded which) from PBMCs. V usage is TRBV11-2 and J usage is TRBJ1-2; the match to TRBD1 covers 8 bases. CDR3 in DNA: TGTGCCAGCAGCTTAGAGACAGGGGCTAACTATGGCTACACCTTC. Amino acids: CASSLETGANYGYTF. Complete variable domain (other parts from reference TRBV11-2 and TRBJ1-2): EAGVAQSPRYKIIEKRQSVAFWCNPISGHATLYWYQQILGQGPKLLIQFQNNGVVDDSQLPKDRFSAERLKGVDSTLKIQPAKLEDSAVYLCASSLETGANYGYTFGSGTRLTVV.